These 32 T cell receptor beta chains originate from one sample sequenced in a study of cytomegalovirus exposure and HLA in healthy donors. The primer mix had 60 Vbeta and 13 Jbeta primers. Sequencing used immunoSEQ multiplex PCR; TCRdb keeps in-frame clones, though not all of them. In the table there are approximately 100,000 clones, over 60% of which are singletons. The sample consisted of PBMCs. The receptors shown here come from a woman aged 18-30 years in good health and CMV-seropositive.

The CDR3 DNA sequence: TGTGCCAGCAGAACCGATGGCCAGGTCCGCACCGGGGAGCTGTTTTTT. It yields the protein CASRTDGQVRTGELFF. V and J are TRBV2 and TRBJ2-2; D gene unclear. Per the germline V gene, CDR1 is SNHLY and CDR2 is FYNNEI. Trimming left V 6 bases short and J 4 bases short, with 18 bases between. The CDR3 sequence is 16 residues long.

The chain uses TRBV25-1 and TRBJ2-2; 8 nucleotides agree with TRBD2. From germline, CDR1 is MGHDK and CDR2 SYGVNS. V lost 6 bases to trimming and J lost 3 bases; unmatched junction nucleotides: 3. This CDR3 spans 14 amino acids. The CDR3 nucleotides are TGTGCCAGCAGCCGGGAGGGGGACACCGGGGAGCTGTTTTTT. It codes for CASSREGDTGELFF.

The genes are TRBV28 and TRBJ1-3; 8 bases match TRBD1. The CDR3 has 16 residues. Germline assignment: CDR1 MDHEN and CDR2 SYDVKM. After removal of 6 bases from V and 0 bases from J, the junction contained 7 bases not matched to a gene. The CDR3 is CASSSGQGFSGNTIYF. The CDR3 DNA follows: TGTGCCAGCAGCTCAGGACAGGGATTCTCTGGAAACACCATATATTTT.

CDR3 nucleotides: TGTGCCATCAGTGAGTCGGGAGGGCTAACCTACGAGCAGTACTTC. Amino acids: CAISESGGLTYEQYF. The rearrangement links TRBV10-3 to TRBJ2-7; 7 nucleotides align to TRBD2. Germline V lookup: CDR1 ENHRY, CDR2 SYGVKD. This CDR3 spans 15 amino acids. Losses at the gene ends were 0 bases for V and 2 bases for J; bases not matched to a gene: 4.

The count of this clone is one. This chain links TRBV4-2 with TRBJ2-7; 7 bases align to TRBD2. Germline CDR1 reads LGHNA; CDR2 reads YNFKEQ. This CDR3 comprises 15 residues. V was pared by 1 base and J by 5 bases, with 8 bases of the junction left unmatched. CDR3 sequence (DNA): TGTGCCAGCAGCCAAGGCCGGCTAGCGGACCACGAGCAGTACTTC. This sequence encodes CASSQGRLADHEQYF.

This rearrangement joins TRBV30 to TRBJ2-4; the match to TRBD1 covers 7 bases. The CDR3 has 11 residues. CDR1 and CDR2 from the germline V gene are GTSNPN and SVGIG (reference sequence). V shed 6 bases and J 6 bases; nucleotides not matched to a gene: 2. The CDR3, as DNA: TGTGCCTGCCGGGACAGAAACATTCAGTACTTC. Translation: CACRDRNIQYF.

This clone was detected only a few times. CDR3 protein: CASSVQGAGNQPQHF. CDR3 bases: TGTGCCAGTAGTGTGCAGGGGGCTGGGAATCAGCCCCAGCATTTT. This chain links TRBV19 with TRBJ1-5, with 8 bases aligning to TRBD1. Germline-derived CDR1 and CDR2 are LNHDA and SQIVND (reference sequence). With V trimmed by 5 bases and J by 4 bases, 7 bases remained unmatched. This CDR3 is 15 amino acids long.

The V and J genes are TRBV5-4 and TRBJ2-1; 7 nucleotides line up with TRBD2. With 2 bases clipped from V and 5 bases from J, the junction kept 7 bases outside the gene matches. CDR3 length: 15 residues. Germline loops: CDR1 SGHNT, CDR2 YYREEE (reference sequence). CDR3 protein: CASSFRLAVNNEQFF. CDR3 nucleotides: TGTGCCAGCAGCTTCCGTCTAGCGGTGAACAATGAGCAGTTCTTC. The whole variable domain, filled in from reference TRBV5-4 and TRBJ2-1, reads ETGVTQSPTHLIKTRGQQVTLRCSSQSGHNTVSWYQQALGQGPQFIFQYYREEENGRGNFPPRFSGLQFPNYSSELNVNALELDDSALYLCASSFRLAVNNEQFFGPGTRLTVL.

This clone was seen only a few times. The rearrangement links TRBV2 to TRBJ1-1, with D maybe TRBD1 (6 bases). Trimming cost V 6 bases and J 4 bases, with 12 bases left between them. Per the germline V gene, CDR1 is SNHLY and CDR2 is FYNNEI. CDR3 size: 13 residues. DNA of the CDR3: TGTGCCAGCAGGGGGACAATGGGCACTGAAGCTTTCTTT. The encoded protein is CASRGTMGTEAFF.

This clone has a single count. The chain uses TRBV5-6 and TRBJ2-7; 8 nucleotides align to TRBD1. The V and J ends lost 2 bases and 2 bases, in that order; junction bases with no gene match: 3. The CDR3 length is 14 residues. The germline V gene has CDR1 SGHDT and CDR2 YYEEEE. The CDR3 nucleotides read TGTGCCAGCAGCTTTGGGACAGGTCCCTACGAGCAGTACTTC. Translating it yields CASSFGTGPYEQYF.

The rearrangement uses TRBV4-2 and TRBJ1-1, with TRBD1 as a possible D gene (6 bases). CDR3 length: 15 residues. The V end lost 4 bases, the J end lost 1 base, and 13 bases lay between the germline ends. CDR1 LGHNA and CDR2 YNFKEQ come from the germline V gene. Written as DNA, the CDR3 is TGTGCCAGCAGCCGACCGGACAGCCCGAACACTGAAGCTTTCTTT. This gives the protein CASSRPDSPNTEAFF.

The chain is built from TRBV10-2 and TRBJ2-7; TRBD1 is a possible D gene (5 bases). Trimming removed 7 bases at V and 1 base at J, with 14 bases between. The germline V gene has CDR1 WSHSY and CDR2 SAAADI. CDR3 length equals 14 residues. CDR3 DNA: TGCGCCAGCACGGACAACCAGAAGTCCTACGAGCAGTACTTC. Its protein is CASTDNQKSYEQYF.

This rearrangement joins TRBV2 to TRBJ1-2, with unresolved D. V lost 10 bases, J lost 3 bases, and 18 bases lay in between. CDR1 is SNHLY and CDR2 is FYNNEI in the germline V gene. The CDR3 loop spans 14 amino acids. CDR3 sequence: CATPGRRNHYGYTF. The CDR3, as DNA: TGTGCCACCCCCGGGAGGAGGAATCACTATGGCTACACCTTC.

The chain recombines TRBV6-1 with TRBJ2-2; the D gene is possibly TRBD2 (6 bases). Trimming took off 4 bases at V and 0 bases at J, with 12 bases between the two ends. CDR3 length: 16 residues. Germline assignment: CDR1 MNHNS and CDR2 SASEGT. The CDR3 DNA reads TGTGCCAGCAGTGGGCAGCGGGCAGCGAACACCGGGGAGCTGTTTTTT. Translated: CASSGQRAANTGELFF.

This clone appeared once. The chain uses TRBV5-6 and TRBJ1-1, with D perhaps matching TRBD1 (6 bases). CDR1 and CDR2 from the germline V gene are SGHDT and YYEEEE. The CDR3 length is 14 residues. Trimming removed 4 bases from V and 4 bases from J, with 14 bases in between. CDR3 bases: TGTGCCAGCAGCCTCCTCGCAGGGGTCACTGAAGCTTTCTTT. It translates to CASSLLAGVTEAFF.

The V and J genes are TRBV2 and TRBJ1-1; 7 positions match TRBD1. This CDR3 is 15 amino acids long. Germline CDR1 and CDR2: SNHLY and FYNNEI. The junction had 7 bases not matched to a gene; V was cut back by 6 bases and J by 0 bases. The CDR3 protein is CASSIDRVVNTEAFF. The CDR3 DNA follows: TGTGCCAGCAGCATAGACAGGGTTGTGAACACTGAAGCTTTCTTT.

The rearrangement joins TRBV27 to TRBJ2-1; D is unclear. V was pared by 7 bases and J by 4 bases, with 14 bases between. The CDR3 is 14 residues long. The V gene's germline CDR1 is MNHEY and CDR2 SMNVEV (reference sequence). CDR3 nucleotides: TGTGCCAGCACCCGCGGAGATTATTACAATGAGCAGTTCTTC. It encodes CASTRGDYYNEQFF.

For the CDR3, the DNA is TGTGCCAGTAGTACGGGACTAGCTTCGGGGCAGTACTTC. Its protein product is CASSTGLASGQYF. The chain uses TRBV19 and TRBJ2-7; 9 nucleotides match TRBD2. From germline, CDR1 is LNHDA and CDR2 SQIVND (reference sequence). The CDR3 runs to 13 residues. The V segment lost 4 bases and the J segment 9 bases; nucleotides outside the gene matches: 7.

The chain recombines TRBV4-1 with TRBJ1-4; TRBD1 might be the D (6 bases). From germline, CDR1 is MGHRA and CDR2 YSYEKL. The CDR3 is made up of 15 amino acids. The V end lost 4 bases, the J end lost 7 bases, and 16 bases lay between the germline ends. The DNA for the CDR3 is TGCGCCAGCAGCCTAGAACAGGGTCTCGCTGAAAAACTGTTTTTT. This translates into CASSLEQGLAEKLFF.

The rearrangement links TRBV30 to TRBJ2-7; 8 bases match TRBD2. Germline CDR1 reads GTSNPN; CDR2 reads SVGIG (reference sequence). The CDR3 extends over 11 amino acids. Here the CDR3 DNA reads TGTACGGGGGGGGACTCCTACGAGCAGTACTTC. Translated, it gives CTGGDSYEQYF.

This chain uses TRBV14 with TRBJ2-2, with a weak D call TRBD1 (5 bases). Trimming removed 8 bases from V and 0 bases from J, with 7 bases in between. Germline CDR1 SGHDN, CDR2 FVKESK. This CDR3 has 13 amino acids. The CDR3 DNA reads as TGTGCCAGCCAGGGTTCGAACACCGGGGAGCTGTTTTTT. Encoded protein: CASQGSNTGELFF.

The CDR3 DNA sequence: TGTGCCAGCAGCTTCCCACTTCACCAGGGGAGCACTGAAGCTTTCTTT. Translated, it gives CASSFPLHQGSTEAFF. J is TRBJ1-1 and V is TRBV7-9; perhaps TRBD1 as D (6 bases). The CDR3 is 16 amino acids. Trimming left V 3 bases short and J 4 bases short, with 18 bases between. CDR1 SEHNR and CDR2 FQNEAQ come from the germline V gene (reference sequence). Based on the CDR3 plus reference TRBV7-9 and TRBJ1-1, the full variable domain is DTGVSQNPRHKITKRGQNVTFRCDPISEHNRLYWYRQTLGQGPEFLTYFQNEAQLEKSRLLSDRFSAERPKGSFSTLEIQRTEQGDSAMYLCASSFPLHQGSTEAFFGQGTRLTVV.

This chain uses TRBV7-9 with TRBJ2-7; 9 nucleotides match TRBD1. With 1 base clipped from V and 6 bases from J, the junction kept 1 base outside the gene matches. This CDR3 contains 13 residues. CDR1 and CDR2 from the germline V gene are SEHNR and FQNEAQ (reference sequence). The CDR3 sequence: CASSLGGQGEQYF. DNA of the CDR3: TGTGCCAGCAGCTTAGGGGGACAGGGCGAGCAGTACTTC.

V gene TRBV13 combines with J gene TRBJ2-1, with TRBD2 identical over 10 bases. This CDR3 contains 17 residues. J gave up 3 bases and V 1 base, and 6 bases lay outside the gene matches. Germline lookup yields CDR1 PRHDT and CDR2 FYEKMQ (reference sequence). CDR3 bases: TGTGCCAGCAGCTTAGCCGGAGCGGGAGGGTACTACAATGAGCAGTTCTTC. Amino acids: CASSLAGAGGYYNEQFF.

This sequence joins TRBV13 and TRBJ2-1, with 10 positions matching TRBD1. Germline trimming cut 6 bases from V and 8 bases from J; bases unmatched to any gene: 7. The CDR3 has 14 amino acids. Germline CDR1 and CDR2: PRHDT and FYEKMQ (reference sequence). The CDR3 region has the DNA TGTGCCAGCAGAGGGGACAGGGGCTCCGATGAGCAGTTCTTC. This gives the protein CASRGDRGSDEQFF.

Comments on this clone: The same CDR3 is also encoded by other DNA sequences in this sample. This chain uses TRBV27 with TRBJ2-7; tentatively, D is TRBD2 (5 bases). From germline, CDR1 is MNHEY and CDR2 SMNVEV (reference sequence). This CDR3 region has 15 residues. Trimming pared 2 bases from V and 0 bases from J, leaving 11 bases between. This chain's CDR3 is CASSLLGGSSYEQYF. CDR3 nucleotide sequence: TGTGCCAGCAGTTTACTGGGCGGGTCCTCCTACGAGCAGTACTTC.

As DNA, the CDR3 is TGTGCCAGCAGCCCTAAGACTAGCGGGACCTACGAGCAGTACTTC. Translated: CASSPKTSGTYEQYF. The chain carries TRBV13 and TRBJ2-7, with TRBD2 matching 11 bases. The trim removed 5 bases at V and 2 bases at J, leaving 5 bases unmatched. CDR3 length: 15 residues. Germline CDR1 is PRHDT and CDR2 is FYEKMQ (reference sequence). Full variable domain (missing parts from reference TRBV13 and TRBJ2-7): AAGVIQSPRHLIKEKRETATLKCYPIPRHDTVYWYQQGPGQDPQFLISFYEKMQSDKGSIPDRFSAQQFSDYHSELNMSSLELGDSALYFCASSPKTSGTYEQYFGPGTRLTVT.

The chain has TRBV6-5 and TRBJ1-2; 7 positions agree with TRBD1. The CDR3 is 14 amino acids. V shed 6 bases, J shed 1 base, and the junction held 5 bases outside the gene matches. Per the germline V gene, CDR1 is MNHEY and CDR2 is SVGAGI. CDR3 loop: CASRRQGLNYGYTF. The CDR3 DNA reads TGTGCCAGCAGGAGACAGGGACTTAACTATGGCTACACCTTC.

The J gene is TRBJ1-2, the V gene TRBV14; D unclear. V lost 0 bases and J lost 4, with 18 bases in between. The germline V gene has CDR1 SGHDN and CDR2 FVKESK. This CDR3 region has 17 residues. The CDR3 sequence is CASSQDSVGSTSYGYTF. The CDR3 DNA sequence: TGTGCCAGCAGCCAAGATTCAGTGGGTTCGACTTCCTATGGCTACACCTTC. Variable domain in full (rest from reference TRBV14 and TRBJ1-2): EAGVTQFPSHSVIEKGQTVTLRCDPISGHDNLYWYRRVMGKEIKFLLHFVKESKQDESGMPNNRFLAERTGGTYSTLKVQPAELEDSGVYFCASSQDSVGSTSYGYTFGSGTRLTVV.

CDR3 DNA sequence: TGCGCCAGCAGCCAAAATCAGGGCTATGGCTACACCTTC. Its protein is CASSQNQGYGYTF. The V and J genes are TRBV4-1 and TRBJ1-2; perhaps TRBD1 as D (5 bases). Trimming shortened V by 2 bases and J by 4 bases, and 8 bases separated the two germline ends. The CDR3 length is 13 residues. Germline V CDR1 and CDR2: MGHRA, YSYEKL.

The V and J genes are TRBV27 and TRBJ2-1, with 11 bases fitting TRBD1. The V and J ends lost 4 bases and 6 bases, in that order; junction bases with no gene match: 2. Germline assignment: CDR1 MNHEY and CDR2 SMNVEV (reference sequence). This CDR3 comprises 14 residues. The CDR3 sequence: CASSSGQGANEQFF. The CDR3 coding sequence is TGTGCCAGCAGTTCCGGACAGGGGGCCAATGAGCAGTTCTTC.

The chain couples TRBV28 to TRBJ1-1; D is possibly TRBD1 (5 bases). The CDR3 is 13 residues long. V was shortened by 2 bases and J by 8 bases, with 12 bases between the two germline ends. Germline V CDR1 and CDR2: MDHEN, SYDVKM. The CDR3 DNA follows: TGTGCCAGCAGTTTAGGCACAGGACACGAAGCTTTCTTT. Its protein is CASSLGTGHEAFF.